These 7 T cell receptor beta chains share one sample of origin, sequenced in a study of spatial heterogeneity in lung cancer. TCRdb analysed the 5' RACE reads with MiXCR anew, one entry per CDR3 protein. The sample lists about 11,000 distinct CDR3 sequences, around 3.9% occurring once. The time point denotes: sample taken at primary tumor resection. TCRs were sequenced from unsorted whole RNA of tumor, nontumor lung or PBMC. Specimen: normal lung tissue next to the tumor, collected at surgery. The receptors stem from a male donor with early-stage non-small cell lung cancer.

Relative to its sample, this clonotype is medium-sized (0.01 to 0.1%). This beta chain appears as a stray read in a library generated for alpha chains; its size is not informative. V usage is TRBV6-1 and J usage is TRBJ2-1; 7 positions match TRBD2. The germline V gene has CDR1 MNHNS and CDR2 SASEGT. The J segment lost 4 bases and the V segment lost 1 base, leaving 4 bases of the junction unmatched. The length of the CDR3 is 15 residues. The CDR3 nucleotides are TGTGCCAGCAGTGAAGAAGTGGGGGGGTACAATGAGCAGTTCTTC. It specifies CASSEEVGGYNEQFF.

This clonotype was recorded many times. This beta chain appears as a stray read in a library generated for alpha chains; its size is not informative. The chain is built from TRBV5-1 and TRBJ2-1; possibly TRBD1 for D (6 bases). This CDR3 spans 14 amino acids. The germline V and J ends were trimmed by 4 bases and 3 bases, with 11 bases remaining between them. CDR1 is SGHRS, CDR2 YFSETQ, per germline. CDR3 sequence (DNA): TGCGCCAGCAGCCCCGGACAGAACTACAATGAGCAGTTCTTC. Encoded protein: CASSPGQNYNEQFF. The whole variable domain, remainder taken from reference TRBV5-1 and TRBJ2-1, is KAGVTQTPRYLIKTRGQQVTLSCSPISGHRSVSWYQQTPGQGLQFLFEYFSETQRNKGNFPGRFSGRQFSNSRSEMNVSTLELGDSALYLCASSPGQNYNEQFFGPGTRLTVL.

Relative to its sample, this clonotype is medium-sized. This beta chain appears as a stray read in a library generated for alpha chains; its size is not informative. The chain combines TRBV4-3 with TRBJ1-5; D is undetermined. Germline V gives CDR1 LGHNA, CDR2 YSLEER. The CDR3 is 14 residues long. Trimming shortened V by 3 bases and J by 5 bases, and 11 bases separated the two germline ends. CDR3 sequence: CASSQRFPDQPQHF. The CDR3 DNA follows: TGCGCCAGCAGCCAGAGATTTCCCGATCAGCCCCAGCATTTT.

This clonotype was seen repeatedly, ten times or more. Little can be read into the size of this beta chain, an off-target read in a library designed for alpha chains. In nucleotides, the CDR3 is TGCAGTGCTAGAGCCGGACAGGGATTCCCCTACGAGCAGTACTTC. Translated: CSARAGQGFPYEQYF. This sequence joins TRBV20-1 and TRBJ2-7; 8 bases fit TRBD1. This CDR3 has 15 residues. Germline assignment: CDR1 DFQATT and CDR2 SNEGSKA (reference sequence). After removal of 1 base from V and 2 bases from J, the junction contained 7 bases not matched to a gene.

This clonotype showed up many times. A library made for alpha chains picked up this beta chain off target, so its size means little. This rearrangement joins TRBV15 to TRBJ2-7; perhaps D is TRBD1 or TRBD2 (5 bases each). V was shortened by 1 base and J by 5 bases, with 9 bases between the two germline ends. The CDR3 loop spans 13 amino acids. Per germline, CDR1 LNHNV and CDR2 YYDKDF (reference sequence). The CDR3: CATSRVQGDEQYF. As DNA, the CDR3 is TGTGCCACCAGCAGAGTCCAGGGAGACGAGCAGTACTTC.

Details on this clonotype: Since it is a stray read in a library aimed at alpha chains, this beta chain has a size that is not meaningful. The chain uses TRBV7-9 and TRBJ1-4; no clear D. Germline values: CDR1 SEHNR, CDR2 FQNEAQ (reference sequence). Trimming cost V 5 bases and J 6 bases, with 7 bases left between them. This CDR3 region has 12 residues. The CDR3 loop reads CASSHRDEKLFF. CDR3 nucleotides: TGTGCCAGCAGCCACAGAGATGAAAAACTGTTTTTT.

By sample fraction, this clonotype is medium-sized. This beta chain was picked up by a library intended for alpha chains and is off target, so its count carries little meaning. The rearrangement joins TRBV10-1 to TRBJ2-1; D is uncertain. Germline V gene sequence: CDR1 WNHNN, CDR2 SYGVQD (reference sequence). V was pared by 6 bases and J by 0 bases, with 15 bases between. This CDR3 spans 16 amino acids. CDR3 amino acids: CASSASGGYSYNEQFF. For the CDR3, the DNA is TGCGCCAGCAGCGCGTCGGGCGGATACTCCTACAATGAGCAGTTCTTC.